The 30 T cell receptor beta chains reported below all come from one sample, sequenced in a study of T cell changes during pregnancy in multiple sclerosis. Clones were read by immunoSEQ multiplex PCR, and TCRdb kept only the in-frame ones, dropping some. The data show about 59,000 clones, roughly 94% seen once. This specimen consisted of CD8+ T cells from peripheral blood mononuclear cells, obtained after pregnancy. These receptors were obtained from a female donor with multiple sclerosis, enrolled in a pregnancy study.

The V call is TRBV19, the J call TRBJ1-2; tentatively, D is TRBD1 (6 bases). V shed 7 bases and J shed 2 bases, with 11 bases lying between them. CDR3 size: 13 residues. Per germline, CDR1 LNHDA and CDR2 SQIVND (reference sequence). The CDR3 nucleotides are TGTGCCAGTACCGAGGACAGAAACTATGGCTACACCTTC. It specifies CASTEDRNYGYTF. The whole variable domain, remainder taken from reference TRBV19 and TRBJ1-2, is DGGITQSPKYLFRKEGQNVTLSCEQNLNHDAMYWYRQDPGQGLRLIYYSQIVNDFQKGDIAEGYSVSREKKESFPLTVTSAQKNPTAFYLCASTEDRNYGYTFGSGTRLTVV.

The rearrangement links TRBV19 to TRBJ2-1; tentative D call: TRBD2 (5 bases). CDR1 and CDR2 (germline): LNHDA, SQIVND (reference sequence). Trimming cost V 3 bases and J 8 bases, with 14 bases left between them. The CDR3 runs to 14 residues. CDR3 loop: CASSMGSSFYEQFF. The CDR3 DNA reads TGTGCCAGTAGTATGGGGAGTAGCTTTTATGAGCAGTTCTTC.

V is TRBV6-5 and J is TRBJ2-1, with 8 nucleotides matching TRBD1. The J segment lost 7 bases and the V segment lost 6 bases, leaving 5 bases of the junction unmatched. The CDR3 consists of 13 residues. From germline, CDR1 is MNHEY and CDR2 SVGAGI. DNA for the CDR3: TGTGCCAGCAGCCGGACAGGGAGGAATGAGCAGTTCTTC. It codes for CASSRTGRNEQFF.

V usage is TRBV9 and J usage is TRBJ2-5, with TRBD2 identical over 8 bases. The CDR3 totals 16 residues. The germline gives CDR1 SGDLS, CDR2 YYNGEE. Germline trimming cut 0 bases from V and 1 base from J; bases unmatched to any gene: 5. In DNA form, the CDR3 reads TGTGCCAGCAGCGTAGTTAGCGGGACCCCCCAAGAGACCCAGTACTTC. It codes for CASSVVSGTPQETQYF.

The chain recombines TRBV9 with TRBJ2-3; the D gene is possibly TRBD2 (5 bases). The CDR3 runs 15 residues. Germline V CDR1 and CDR2: SGDLS, YYNGEE. Trimming removed 0 bases from V and 2 bases from J, with 10 bases in between. CDR3 in amino acids: CASSVEGVNTDTQYF. The DNA for the CDR3 is TGTGCCAGCAGCGTAGAGGGAGTTAACACAGATACGCAGTATTTT.

A single count supports this clone. The same CDR3 is also encoded by other DNA sequences in this sample. The chain has TRBV5-1 and TRBJ2-7; D unresolved. Germline values: CDR1 SGHRS, CDR2 YFSETQ. V shed 2 bases and J shed 6 bases, with 6 bases lying between them. The CDR3 runs 11 residues. The CDR3 DNA follows: TGCGCCAGCAGCTTCGGCGGCGAGCAGTACTTC. Its protein product is CASSFGGEQYF.

V and J are TRBV9 and TRBJ2-3, with 8 bases fitting TRBD2. The trim removed 4 bases at V and 2 bases at J, leaving 6 bases unmatched. CDR1 SGDLS and CDR2 YYNGEE come from the germline V gene. This CDR3 comprises 15 residues. The CDR3 region has the DNA TGTGCCAGCAGCCGTAAAGCGGGAGCCACAGATACGCAGTATTTT. Encoded protein: CASSRKAGATDTQYF.

V gene TRBV4-1 combines with J gene TRBJ2-7; possible D gene TRBD1, 5 bases. Trimming removed 1 base from V and 6 bases from J, with 13 bases in between. The CDR3 extends over 14 amino acids. CDR1 MGHRA and CDR2 YSYEKL come from the germline V gene. The CDR3 sequence is CASSQGTPSSEQYF. The DNA for the CDR3 is TGCGCCAGCAGCCAAGGGACACCCTCTTCCGAGCAGTACTTC.

This clone has a handful of counts. In DNA form, the CDR3 reads TGCGCCAGCAGCCTGTACGGGACAGGGCAAGGCGAGCAGTACTTC. It yields the protein CASSLYGTGQGEQYF. This chain joins TRBV4-1 and TRBJ2-7; 9 nucleotides line up with TRBD1. Trimming took 4 bases from V and 6 from J; bases not matched to a gene: 10. This CDR3 spans 15 amino acids. The germline gives CDR1 MGHRA, CDR2 YSYEKL.

The chain links TRBV4-3 to TRBJ2-7, with 9 positions matching TRBD1. Germline lookup yields CDR1 LGHNA and CDR2 YSLEER. There are 15 residues in the CDR3. V shed 3 bases and J 1 base; nucleotides not matched to a gene: 4. In nucleotides, the CDR3 is TGCGCCAGCAGCCAGGCCGGGACAGGGTCCTACGAGCAGTACTTC. Protein sequence: CASSQAGTGSYEQYF.

V and J are TRBV4-1 and TRBJ2-3; D might be TRBD2 (5 bases). V lost 8 bases and J lost 1, with 13 bases in between. The CDR3 runs to 14 residues. Germline CDR1 and CDR2: MGHRA and YSYEKL. CDR3 sequence: CASLASSGTDTQYF. The DNA for the CDR3 is TGCGCCAGCCTTGCGAGTAGCGGCACAGATACGCAGTATTTT.

This clone was picked up one time. The V call is TRBV28, the J call TRBJ2-2; D possibly corresponds to TRBD1 (6 bases). The CDR3 consists of 13 residues. The V end lost 6 bases, the J end lost 7 bases, and 12 bases lay between the germline ends. CDR1 and CDR2 from the germline V gene are MDHEN and SYDVKM. The DNA of the CDR3 is TGTGCCAGCAGATTCTCGGACAGCGGGGAGCTGTTTTTT. This codes for CASRFSDSGELFF.

The V and J genes are TRBV27 and TRBJ2-7; 7 bases agree with TRBD1. CDR1 MNHEY and CDR2 SMNVEV come from the germline V gene (reference sequence). The CDR3 runs 13 residues. V was clipped by 4 bases and J by 7 bases; unmatched bases: 7. CDR3: CASSSTGLGEQYF. The CDR3 nucleotides read TGTGCCAGCAGTTCGACAGGGTTGGGGGAGCAGTACTTC.

The V and J genes are TRBV9 and TRBJ2-1; 16 nucleotides align to TRBD2. This CDR3 is 17 amino acids long. Germline V gene lookup returns CDR1 SGDLS and CDR2 YYNGEE. V was clipped by 4 bases and J by 6 bases; unmatched bases: 7. The CDR3 spells CASSFGTSGRAGNEQFF. CDR3 nucleotides: TGTGCCAGCAGCTTCGGGACTAGCGGGAGGGCCGGCAATGAGCAGTTCTTC.

V usage is TRBV29-1 and J usage is TRBJ2-7; TRBD1 matches at 8 bases. Trimming removed 0 bases from V and 4 bases from J; junction bases left unmatched: 8. CDR1 and CDR2 (germline): SQVTM, ANQGSEA. The CDR3 is 15 amino acids. CDR3 in amino acids: CSVEDLGDRGYEQYF. CDR3 nucleotides: TGCAGCGTTGAAGATCTAGGAGACAGGGGATACGAGCAGTACTTC.

The V gene is TRBV6-6, the J gene TRBJ2-2, with 10 bases identical to TRBD2. V lost 5 bases and J lost 3; bases outside the gene matches: 6. The CDR3 sequence is 16 residues long. Germline assignment: CDR1 MNHNY and CDR2 SVGAGI (reference sequence). CDR3 nucleotides: TGTGCCAGCAGTCTGGGACTAGCGACCCACACCGGGGAGCTGTTTTTT. As protein: CASSLGLATHTGELFF.

V gene TRBV7-9 combines with J gene TRBJ1-2; 9 bases line up with TRBD1. The CDR3 contains 13 residues. CDR1 and CDR2 (germline): SEHNR, FQNEAQ (reference sequence). V gave up 5 bases and J gave up 7 bases; unmatched junction bases: 5. CDR3 in DNA: TGTGCCAGCAGCCTCCGGGACAGGGCTGGCTACACCTTC. Translated, it gives CASSLRDRAGYTF. The variable domain in full, with the rest retrieved from reference TRBV7-9 and TRBJ1-2, is DTGVSQNPRHKITKRGQNVTFRCDPISEHNRLYWYRQTLGQGPEFLTYFQNEAQLEKSRLLSDRFSAERPKGSFSTLEIQRTEQGDSAMYLCASSLRDRAGYTFGSGTRLTVV.

This clone has just one count. The genes are TRBV30 and TRBJ1-4, with 7 bases identical to TRBD1. The V gene's germline CDR1 is GTSNPN and CDR2 SVGIG (reference sequence). This CDR3 comprises 14 residues. V trimming: 4 bases; J trimming: 7 bases; junction bases outside the gene matches: 9. CDR3 region: CAWNPTGKGEKLFF. DNA of the CDR3: TGTGCCTGGAATCCGACAGGGAAGGGTGAAAAACTGTTTTTT. Full variable domain (outside the CDR3, taken from reference TRBV30 and TRBJ1-4): SQTIHQWPATLVQPVGSPLSLECTVEGTSNPNLYWYRQAAGRGLQLLFYSVGIGQISSEVPQNLSASRPQDRQFILSSKKLLLSDSGFYLCAWNPTGKGEKLFFGSGTQLSVL.

The chain couples TRBV19 to TRBJ2-1; 9 positions agree with TRBD1. Germline loops: CDR1 LNHDA, CDR2 SQIVND (reference sequence). Losses at the gene ends were 3 bases for V and 9 bases for J; bases not matched to a gene: 6. The CDR3 loop spans 14 amino acids. CDR3 protein: CASSIWTGETEQFF. The CDR3 coding sequence is TGTGCCAGTAGTATTTGGACAGGGGAAACTGAGCAGTTCTTC.

The chain employs TRBV9 and TRBJ1-5; possibly TRBD1 for D (6 bases). The CDR3 runs to 14 residues. Trimming pared 4 bases from V and 2 bases from J, leaving 10 bases between. Germline lookup yields CDR1 SGDLS and CDR2 YYNGEE. CDR3 nucleotide sequence: TGTGCCAGCAGCATAGGGGGGGGCAATCAGCCCCAGCATTTT. Amino acid sequence: CASSIGGGNQPQHF.

The V gene is TRBV5-3, the J gene TRBJ1-4; D perhaps matches TRBD1 (6 bases). TRBV5-3 counts as an open reading frame of uncertain function. The CDR3 covers 15 residues. Trimming shortened V by 1 base and J by 8 bases, and 15 bases separated the two germline ends. This CDR3 is CARSLRTGRTEKLFF. For the CDR3, the DNA is TGTGCCAGAAGCTTGCGTACAGGGCGGACGGAAAAACTGTTTTTT.

The V gene is TRBV19, the J gene TRBJ1-1; D gene unclear. This CDR3 region has 14 residues. Germline V lookup: CDR1 LNHDA, CDR2 SQIVND (reference sequence). Trimming removed 3 bases from V and 1 base from J, with 9 bases in between. The CDR3: CASSIWSGNTEAFF. The CDR3 nucleotides are TGTGCCAGTAGTATTTGGTCAGGGAACACTGAAGCTTTCTTT.

The chain employs TRBV4-1 and TRBJ2-2; D is perhaps TRBD2 (6 bases). In germline, CDR1 is MGHRA, CDR2 YSYEKL. V was pared by 0 bases and J by 6 bases, with 11 bases between. The CDR3 covers 15 residues. CDR3 sequence (DNA): TGCGCCAGCAGCCAAGATAGCGGCTCGGCCGGGGAGCTGTTTTTT. This encodes CASSQDSGSAGELFF.

The chain employs TRBV7-9 and TRBJ1-1; 7 positions match TRBD1. The CDR3 is made up of 18 amino acids. V lost 4 bases and J lost 1; bases outside the gene matches: 15. CDR1 is SEHNR and CDR2 is FQNEAQ in the germline V gene (reference sequence). The CDR3 DNA sequence: TGTGCCAGCAGCTCTAACGACAGGGCGGGTATCCCGAACACTGAAGCTTTCTTT. Translation gives CASSSNDRAGIPNTEAFF.

The V and J genes are TRBV13 and TRBJ2-7, with 9 bases lining up with TRBD2. The CDR3 is 16 amino acids. In germline, CDR1 is PRHDT, CDR2 FYEKMQ (reference sequence). V gave up 7 bases and J gave up 4 bases; unmatched junction bases: 14. CDR3 residues: CASTPRGGARGYEQYF. CDR3 sequence (DNA): TGTGCCAGCACCCCCCGCGGGGGGGCGCGAGGGTACGAGCAGTACTTC.

The V call is TRBV6-1, the J call TRBJ2-7; 12 bases match TRBD2. CDR3 length equals 19 residues. The trim removed 2 bases at V and 2 bases at J, leaving 13 bases unmatched. Germline assignment: CDR1 MNHNS and CDR2 SASEGT. CDR3 sequence (DNA): TGTGCCAGCAGTGAAAATCCCAGGGCTAGCGGGAGGGGAACCTACGAGCAGTACTTC. Its protein is CASSENPRASGRGTYEQYF.

V and J are TRBV10-2 and TRBJ2-1, with D perhaps TRBD2 (6 bases). Between the trimmed V and J ends, which lost 8 bases and 8 bases, there was a span of 16 bases. Germline assignment: CDR1 WSHSY and CDR2 SAAADI. The CDR3 has 13 residues. The CDR3 nucleotides are TGCGCCAGCGCCGGGACTCCGGGTCATGAGCAGTTCTTC. It codes for CASAGTPGHEQFF.

This rearrangement joins TRBV27 to TRBJ2-1, with TRBD2 identical over 11 bases. The CDR3 contains 15 residues. Germline V gives CDR1 MNHEY, CDR2 SMNVEV (reference sequence). The J segment lost 4 bases and the V segment lost 6 bases, leaving 5 bases of the junction unmatched. CDR3 DNA: TGTGCCAGCAGCACACGACTAGCGGGATACAATGAGCAGTTCTTC. It translates to CASSTRLAGYNEQFF.

The V gene is TRBV14, the J gene TRBJ1-2; weak D call: TRBD1 (5 bases). Trimming removed 3 bases from V and 7 bases from J, with 15 bases in between. In germline, CDR1 is SGHDN, CDR2 FVKESK. This CDR3 is built from 14 residues. The CDR3 bases are TGTGCCAGCAGCCAGACGCGGGGCGTGTTTGGCTACACCTTC. Residues: CASSQTRGVFGYTF.

The chain carries TRBV11-3 and TRBJ2-5; the match to TRBD1 covers 9 bases. Germline CDR1 and CDR2: SGHNT and YENEEA. The CDR3 is 14 amino acids. V lost 4 bases, J lost 6 bases, and 6 bases stayed unmatched. The CDR3 sequence is CASSSPGQGKTQYF. The CDR3 DNA reads as TGTGCCAGCAGCTCCCCGGGACAGGGAAAGACCCAGTACTTC.